One and the same sample provided the 7 T cell receptor beta chains below, sequenced in a study of T cells in women clearing cervical HPV infection. Assay used: immunoSEQ multiplex PCR; TCRdb lists only in-frame clones, some missing. The sample has tens of thousands of clones, and its top ten clones hold more than 9%. The sequenced sample was blood buffy coat. These receptors were obtained from a woman aged 18-69 years with a cervical HPV16 infection that either progressed to CIN3+ or cleared (not recorded which).

As to this clone: The CDR3 extends 3 residues past the end of the read, so its final part is completed from the germline J gene. The chain uses TRBV18 and TRBJ1-2, with D possibly being TRBD1 (5 bases). Trimming shortened V by 2 bases and J by 7 bases, and 14 bases separated the two germline ends. The CDR3 length is 14 residues. Germline values: CDR1 KGHSH, CDR2 LQKENI. The CDR3 loop is CASSPKGLGSGYTF. The CDR3 bases that were read are TGTGCCAGCTCACCAAAGGGGCTTGGGAGTGGC.

As to this clone: The read terminates 3 residues ahead of where the CDR3 ends, so the germline J gene completes it. The V gene is TRBV19, the J gene TRBJ1-2, with D perhaps matching TRBD1 (5 bases). This CDR3 spans 13 amino acids. Trimming removed 1 base at V and 4 bases at J, with 7 bases between. CDR1 and CDR2 (germline): LNHDA, SQIVND (reference sequence). Here the CDR3 reads CASSIGRAYGYTF. The part of the CDR3 DNA that was read is TGTGCCAGTAGTATAGGCAGGGCCTATGGC. Full variable domain (outside the CDR3, taken from reference TRBV19 and TRBJ1-2): DGGITQSPKYLFRKEGQNVTLSCEQNLNHDAMYWYRQDPGQGLRLIYYSQIVNDFQKGDIAEGYSVSREKKESFPLTVTSAQKNPTAFYLCASSIGRAYGYTFGSGTRLTVV.

As concerns this clone: The read finishes 3 residues shy of the CDR3 end, and the germline J gene is used to complete it. The chain is built from TRBV7-2 and TRBJ2-7; D not resolved. The V end was cut by 1 base, the J end by 2 bases, with 6 bases between. CDR1 SGHTA and CDR2 FQGNSA come from the germline V gene. This CDR3 has 13 amino acids. The sequenced part of the CDR3 DNA is TGTGCCAGCAGCTTAGTCCAGGCCTACGAG. This codes for CASSLVQAYE. In full, the CDR3 is CASSLVQAYEQYF.

With regard to this clone: The read terminates 3 residues before the CDR3 end, so the remaining end is supplied by the germline J gene. The V gene is TRBV5-4, the J gene TRBJ2-7; 7 bases agree with TRBD2. Trimming took 2 bases from V and 3 from J; bases not matched to a gene: 8. CDR1 is SGHNT and CDR2 is YYREEE in the germline V gene (reference sequence). The CDR3 runs 15 residues. This CDR3 reads CASSFAGDSDYEQYF. The sequenced part of the CDR3 DNA is TGTGCCAGCAGCTTTGCGGGGGACTCGGACTACGAG.

Details on this clone: With the read ending 3 residues before the CDR3 end, the germline J gene is used to fill in that end. The genes are TRBV20-1 and TRBJ2-3; 9 bases are a match to TRBD2. V lost 6 bases, J lost 5 bases, and 9 bases stayed unmatched. In germline, CDR1 is DFQATT, CDR2 SNEGSKA (reference sequence). The CDR3 is 14 residues long. CDR3 sequence: CSAPREGVGDTQYF. The sequenced part of the CDR3 DNA is TGCAGTGCGCCGCGGGAGGGTGTTGGAGATACG.

For this clone: The read gets to within 3 residues of the CDR3 end, and the germline J gene fills in the rest. The genes are TRBV20-1 and TRBJ1-6; D gene uncertain. The ends were cut back, 5 bases at V and 3 bases at J, with 8 bases in the middle. Germline-derived CDR1 and CDR2 are DFQATT and SNEGSKA (reference sequence). This CDR3 has 13 residues. The CDR3 spells CSAGRDYNSPLHF. CDR3 DNA, as far as it was read: TGCAGTGCTGGGCGGGACTATAATTCACCC.

Remarks on this clone: The read ends 3 residues early relative to the CDR3; the germline J gene fills the gap. This rearrangement joins TRBV2 to TRBJ1-4, with 9 bases aligning to TRBD1. J gave up 6 bases and V 7 bases, and 6 bases lay outside the gene matches. Germline CDR1 SNHLY, CDR2 FYNNEI. CDR3 length: 14 residues. The chain's CDR3 is CASTRDREYEKLFF. The DNA read from the CDR3 is TGTGCCAGCACCAGGGACAGGGAGTATGAAAAA.